This TCR beta chain was sequenced in a study of T cell repertoires in cytomegalovirus infection. Overall study: In the study, CMV epitopes included recently identified HLA-C-restricted and well-studied HLA-B-restricted ones. A matching HLA type, together with CMV infection, was signaled by public TCR beta signatures.

Remarks on this clonotype: The antigen remains undetermined.

J lost 2 bases, V lost 2 bases, and 2 bases had no gene match. The CDR3 spans 16 residues. CDR1 and CDR2 (germline): MNHEY, SMNVEV (reference sequence). TCRdb ran MiXCR on the reads and lists one entry per CDR3 protein. The profile shows approximately 770,000 distinct CDR3 sequences, 29% of them singletons. Study outcomes and limitations: Adding up the frequency of public TCR beta families identified people who carried CMV plus the relevant HLA.

This receptor was taken from a human donor in good health (CMV status not recorded). Some clones in this sample may be carry-over from other donors' samples. The sample in question was cultured CD8+ T cells from PBMCs, obtained from culture after CMV antigen stimulation. The chain is built from TRBV27 and TRBJ2-1; TRBD2 matches 11 bases. In nucleotides, the CDR3 is TGTGCCAGCAGTTTAATTAGCGGGGGGGCCTACAATGAGCAGTTCTTC. Translating gives CASSLISGGAYNEQFF.